The subject of this entry is one TCR beta chain. Its antigen is unknown. This specimen comes from a study of sequential checkpoint blockade in melanoma. In the study overall: Each arm's sequence ended with maintenance nivolumab. Under 25 patients had tumor biopsies before treatment and at week 13.

Treatment here: randomized to nivolumab then ipilimumab (arm A) or the reverse (arm B). The CDR3 is made up of 18 amino acids. The V gene's germline CDR1 is SGHRS and CDR2 YFSETQ. With V trimmed by 4 bases and J by 1 base, 11 bases remained unmatched. Study-level points and caveats: Pretreatment TIL clonality tracked with response in the nivolumab-first arm. Mutational load did not correlate with tumor T-cell fraction or clonality.

Measured with immunoSEQ multiplex PCR; TCRdb has only the in-frame clones, and not every one. The table has roughly 1,400 clones, about 25% seen once. Specimen: tumor tissue (inferred from file names), collected from a patient given nivolumab and ipilimumab in sequence. This TCR was sampled from a human donor with melanoma. The V call is TRBV5-1, the J call TRBJ2-5; 12 bases are shared with TRBD1. The CDR3: CASSVGQGAKGIQETQYF. CDR3 nucleotide sequence: TGCGCCAGCAGCGTGGGACAGGGGGCTAAAGGAATCCAAGAGACCCAGTACTTC.